These T cell receptor beta chains were read from a single sample in a study of cytomegalovirus exposure and HLA in healthy donors. This table comes from immunoSEQ multiplex PCR, and its TCRdb copy is limited to in-frame clones, with some not included. The table records 130,000 or so clones, roughly 79% of them present only once. Sequenced: PBMCs. These receptor sequences come from a woman between 18 and 29 years old in good health and CMV-seronegative. The conserved cysteine and the conserved F or W are not part of the CDR3 here.

V gene	J gene	CDR3 protein
TRBV7-6	TRBJ1-1	ASSTGTGVGNTEAF
TRBV5-1	TRBJ2-1	ASSLGLRLSDEQF
TRBV7-9	TRBJ2-7	ASSPYPGQGRQY
TRBV15	TRBJ1-1	ATSRDRVAEAF
TRBV6-6	TRBJ1-5	ASSYGLDQPQH
TRBV5-6	TRBJ2-5	ASSFYGGETQY
TRBV5-1	TRBJ1-4	ASSTGGAAGEKLF
TRBV19	TRBJ2-3	ASSINAGTQY
TRBV5-4	TRBJ2-7	ASSMDRGQGEQY
TRBV5-1	TRBJ1-2	ASRATEANYGYT
TRBV30	TRBJ2-2	AWWEYTGELF
TRBV10-3	TRBJ1-2	AISEGRANYGYT
TRBV6-5	TRBJ2-5	ASTPPGQGRRTQY
TRBV5-6	TRBJ2-3	ASSLVLAGSTDTQY
TRBV5-1	TRBJ2-5	ASSPRGGIYQLY
TRBV7-9	TRBJ2-3	ASSLAPLGARDTQY
TRBV5-4	TRBJ1-1	ASSPLSKNTEAF
TRBV9	TRBJ1-2	ASSDGQGQPKTNYGYT
TRBV29-1	TRBJ1-2	SVEDTGYGYT
TRBV5-4	TRBJ2-7	ASSSLVSPYEQY
TRBV4-1	TRBJ2-1	ASSQESRWEGPGSEQF
TRBV6-1	TRBJ1-1	ASRLVNTEAF
TRBV6-5	TRBJ1-1	ASSRDTEAF
TRBV6-1	TRBJ2-1	ASCEVTTDNEQF
TRBV13	TRBJ2-7	ASSARQGDSYEQY
TRBV28	TRBJ2-3	ASSFVAGRGVMQY
TRBV11-2	TRBJ1-1	ASSRNRNTEAF
TRBV10-3	TRBJ1-1	AISESLGEGVNTEAF
TRBV19	TRBJ1-5	ASTSEGGWNSNQPQH
TRBV5-1	TRBJ1-3	ASSLDPGDTIY
TRBV10-3	TRBJ1-3	AISELRGGDTIY
TRBV18	TRBJ1-4	ASSRLKEKLF
TRBV5-6	TRBJ2-7	ASSDRPDREEQY
TRBV5-4	TRBJ2-3	ASSPQSDSTDTQY
TRBV6-1	TRBJ2-7	ASSVDLGGHYEQY
TRBV19	TRBJ2-1	ASSGSLAGNYNEQF
TRBV29-1	TRBJ1-1	SVKPQGATKAF
TRBV7-9	TRBJ2-2	ASSFWAGEPVGELF
TRBV7-2	TRBJ2-1	ASSLARSPSGDSEF
TRBV4-1	TRBJ2-3	ASSQISREDTQY
TRBV29-1	TRBJ1-1	SVGNTEAF
TRBV10-2	TRBJ1-5	ASKRQADQPQH
TRBV5-1	TRBJ2-7	ASAKGAGGPYEQY
TRBV29-1	TRBJ1-1	SVKAALYAEAF
TRBV6-6	TRBJ2-2	ASRGTGGGAGELF